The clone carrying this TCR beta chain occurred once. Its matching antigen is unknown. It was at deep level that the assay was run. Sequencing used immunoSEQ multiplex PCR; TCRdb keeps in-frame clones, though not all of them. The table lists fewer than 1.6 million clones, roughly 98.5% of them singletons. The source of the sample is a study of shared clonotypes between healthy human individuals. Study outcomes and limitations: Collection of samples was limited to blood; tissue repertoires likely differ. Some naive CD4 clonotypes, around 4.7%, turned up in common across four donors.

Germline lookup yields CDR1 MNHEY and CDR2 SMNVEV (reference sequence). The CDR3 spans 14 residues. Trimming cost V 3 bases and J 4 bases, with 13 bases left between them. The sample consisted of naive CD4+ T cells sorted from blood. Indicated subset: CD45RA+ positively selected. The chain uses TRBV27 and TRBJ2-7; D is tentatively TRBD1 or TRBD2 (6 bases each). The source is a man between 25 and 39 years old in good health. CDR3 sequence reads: CASSFRGRAYEQYF. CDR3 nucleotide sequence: TGTGCCAGCAGTTTTCGGGGGCGGGCGTACGAGCAGTACTTC.